Described below is a single T cell receptor beta chain sequence and its context. Its cognate antigen has yet to be identified. Base qualities were left out, and no much larger clone turns up one base away. The data belong to a study of molecular identifiers for immune sequencing clone quantification (dated by TCRdb to 2017 to 2018). Turning to the overall study: For a replicate experiment, RNA from around 20,000 or 100,000 naive CD8 T cells was divided into five aliquots, of which four were sequenced. This methods study benchmarked molecular-identifier clustering-based TCR repertoire sequencing (MIDCIRS) and TCR RNA copy counting, using CD8 T cells to do so. Overall results and qualifications from the work: In CMV-specific effector cells, over 99% of molecules were held by clones above 20 RNA copies, whereas under 1% of molecules were held by such clones in naive cells. Spiked-in Jurkat TCR RNA (approximately 10 copies' worth), which is not part of the donor repertoire, was contained in the naive libraries. Modeling indicated around 3.2 TCR RNA copies recovered per cell, compared with around 10 by digital PCR, which implies a capture efficiency of approximately 29%. The sizes of highly expanded clones could end up underestimated when identical TCR molecules share a barcode. Spiked-in Jurkat TCR RNA equal to a single cell's worth was reported to be detectable even within 1,200,000 naive CD8 T cells. When barcode sub-clustering was omitted, TCR diversity was inflated by chimeric consensus sequences, with chimeras reaching as high as 47%.

The method was PCR. Data came from an Illumina HiSeq 4000. Bulk TCR libraries were made following a previously described method, with the TCR primers given in Table S5. The Qiagen AllPrep DNA/RNA kit was used to purify total RNA. Reads from multiple sequencing runs of the same library were pooled before analysis. On the authors' methods: Only reads with exact TCR constant sequence were kept, trimmed to 150 nt, and grouped by their 12-nt molecular barcodes. Reads inside each barcode group were sub-clustered using a 15% Levenshtein threshold, and a quality-weighted consensus sequence was constructed for each RNA molecule. Non-functional sequences were removed, as were lower-count sequences one edit away from another. Based on a fit of two negative binomial distributions, barcode sub-clusters having less than 20% of the maximum read count were discarded. TCRdb reprocessed the public reads (quality trimming at Q25 with fastp, clone calling with MiXCR) and kept in-frame beta chains. Rows with one shared CDR3 protein collapse into an entry with the most common genes and DNA. For this entry, the V and J calls and clone size follow TCRdb and not the study's own pipeline. Within this sample are more than 35,000 distinct CDR3 sequences, with approximately 19% of them counted one time only. Roughly 1% of the sample lies in the top ten.

Including cysteine and phenylalanine, the CDR3 has 14 amino acids. CDR3 DNA is the only sequence kept; it has 42 bases, read in frame from the first base. The germline V gene yields MNHEY for CDR1 and SVGEGT for CDR2. V drops 7 bases and J drops 3 bases, leaving 13 bases in between. Libraries of naive CD8 T cells were built from around 20,000 to 1,000,000 sorted cells, with 10%, 30% or 50% of the purified RNA used. On a BD FACSAria II, naive CD8 T cells were FACS-sorted as CD8+CD4-CCR7+CD45RA+ and collected into RLT Plus buffer. Approximately nine TCR copies' worth of Jurkat RNA were spiked into roughly 19,000-1,000,000 naive CD8 T cell samples to test detection sensitivity. CD8 T cells were enriched using RosetteSep CD8+ T Cell Enrichment Cocktail and Ficoll-Paque, and the enriched cells then underwent ACK red cell lysis.

Material for sequencing was naive CD8+ T cells from blood, with Jurkat cell RNA spiked in. Interpreted using the paper, the cell subset or site label stands for: FACS-sorted CD8+CD4-CCR7+CD45RA+ naive T cells. The V and J segments used are TRBV6-2 or TRBV6-3 and TRBJ1-5, and TRBD1 may be the D gene, going by 5 matching bases. This clonotype originated in a human donor in good health. Some libraries in this study had Jurkat cell RNA spiked in. The CDR3 is CASTLTATNQPQHF. The nucleotides are TGTGCCAGCACCCTGACAGCGACCAATCAGCCCCAGCATTTT.